Reported below is one T cell receptor beta chain. Original analysis: Estimates of nucleated cell counts were drawn from the amplification of reference gene primers. Repertoires were generated with immunoSEQ multiplex PCR, while TCRdb's copy carries only in-frame clones and drops some. That table furnishes V, J and clone size, whereas the DNA furnished D and trimming. The sample yields more than 95,000 clones, 70% to 75% seen once. V lost 5 bases to trimming and J lost 8 bases; unmatched junction nucleotides: 14. Looked up from germline, CDR1 is SGHTA and CDR2 is FQGNSA. The CDR3 consists of 15 residues. These data are taken from a study of blood T cell repertoires in COVID-19. Across the whole study: Sites in the United States, Italy and Spain provided acute and convalescent COVID-19 samples. T cells, B-cell-depleted T cells, or PBMCs provided the cDNA or gDNA that served as material.

This receptor was obtained from a man in his fifties or sixties with acute or convalescent COVID-19. The chain joins TRBV7-2 to TRBJ1-2; 7 bases match TRBD1. The sequencing sample was made of peripheral blood. CDR3 DNA: TGTGCCAGCAGCCTTACAACCCTTAACAGGGGAGGCTACACCTTC. The encoded protein is CASSLTTLNRGGYTF.